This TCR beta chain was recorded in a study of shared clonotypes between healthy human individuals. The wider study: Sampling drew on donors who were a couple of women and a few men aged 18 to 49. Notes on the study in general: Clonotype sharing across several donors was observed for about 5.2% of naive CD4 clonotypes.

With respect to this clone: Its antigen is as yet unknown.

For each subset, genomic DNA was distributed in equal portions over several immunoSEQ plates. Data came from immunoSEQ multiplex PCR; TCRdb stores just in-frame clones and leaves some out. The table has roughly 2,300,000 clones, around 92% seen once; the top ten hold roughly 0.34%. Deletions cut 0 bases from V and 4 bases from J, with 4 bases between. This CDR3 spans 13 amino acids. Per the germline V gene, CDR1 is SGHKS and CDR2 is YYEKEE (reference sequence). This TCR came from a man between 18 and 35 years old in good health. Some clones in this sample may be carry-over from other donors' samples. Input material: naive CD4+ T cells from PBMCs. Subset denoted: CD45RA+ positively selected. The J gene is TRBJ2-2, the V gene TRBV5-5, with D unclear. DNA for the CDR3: TGTGCCAGCAGCTTGGTTATCACCGGGGAGCTGTTTTTT. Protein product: CASSLVITGELFF.